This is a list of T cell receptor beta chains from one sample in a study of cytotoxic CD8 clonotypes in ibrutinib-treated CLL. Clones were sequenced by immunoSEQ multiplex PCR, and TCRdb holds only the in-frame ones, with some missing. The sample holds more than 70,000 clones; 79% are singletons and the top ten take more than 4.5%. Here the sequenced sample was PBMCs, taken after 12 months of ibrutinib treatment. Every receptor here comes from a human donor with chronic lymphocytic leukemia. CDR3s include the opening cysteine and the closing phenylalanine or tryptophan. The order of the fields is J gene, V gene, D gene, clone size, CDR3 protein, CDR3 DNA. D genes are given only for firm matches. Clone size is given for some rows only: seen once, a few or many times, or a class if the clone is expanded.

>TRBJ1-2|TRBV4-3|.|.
CASSLAGDGYTF
TGCGCCAGCAGCCTGGCGGGGGATGGCTACACCTTC
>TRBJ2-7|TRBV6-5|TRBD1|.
CASSTRQGTYEQYF
TGTGCCAGCAGTACCCGACAGGGAACCTACGAGCAGTACTTC
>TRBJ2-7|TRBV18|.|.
CASSPPSREYEQYF
TGTGCCAGCTCACCCCCTAGCAGGGAATACGAGCAGTACTTC
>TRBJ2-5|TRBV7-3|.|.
CASSLTWESPETQYF
TGTGCCAGCAGCTTAACGTGGGAGTCCCCGGAGACCCAGTACTTC
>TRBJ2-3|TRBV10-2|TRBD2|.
CASLAGGVSDTQYF
TGCGCCAGCCTAGCGGGAGGGGTTTCAGATACGCAGTATTTT
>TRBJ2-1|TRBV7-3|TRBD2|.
CASRPGLAGDNEQFF
TGTGCCAGCAGACCAGGACTAGCGGGGGACAATGAGCAGTTCTTC
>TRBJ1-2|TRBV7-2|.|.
CASSLGQVGYTF
TGTGCCAGCAGCTTAGGACAGGTTGGCTACACCTTC
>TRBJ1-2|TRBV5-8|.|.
CASSSTGGYGYTF
TGTGCCAGCAGCTCAACCGGGGGCTATGGCTACACCTTC
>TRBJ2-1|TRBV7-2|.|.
CASSPRQGPHNEQFF
TGTGCCAGCAGCCCCCGCCAGGGACCACACAATGAGCAGTTCTTC
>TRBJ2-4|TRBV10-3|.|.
CAISGGLAKNIQYF
TGTGCCATCAGTGGGGGGCTAGCCAAAAACATTCAGTACTTC
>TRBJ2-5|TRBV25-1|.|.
CASSEGGNQETQYF
TGTGCCAGCAGTGAGGGGGGCAACCAAGAGACCCAGTACTTC
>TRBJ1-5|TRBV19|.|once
CASSTSNQPQHF
TGTGCCAGTAGTACCAGCAATCAGCCCCAGCATTTT
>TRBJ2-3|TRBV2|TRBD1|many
CASRRQGALDTQYF
TGTGCCAGCAGGAGACAGGGGGCATTAGATACGCAGTATTTT
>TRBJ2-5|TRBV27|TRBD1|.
CASSWGRTGETQYF
TGTGCCAGCAGCTGGGGGAGGACAGGGGAGACCCAGTACTTC
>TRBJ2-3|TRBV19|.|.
CASNRDKSTDTQYF
TGTGCCAGTAACCGGGACAAGAGCACAGATACGCAGTATTTT
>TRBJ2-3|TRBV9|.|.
CASSNRDSYTQYF
TGTGCCAGCAGCAACCGGGACTCTTATACGCAGTATTTT
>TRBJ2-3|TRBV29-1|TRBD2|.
CSVEERALTSGGVTDTQYF
TGCAGCGTTGAAGAGAGGGCCCTGACTAGCGGGGGAGTCACAGATACGCAGTATTTT
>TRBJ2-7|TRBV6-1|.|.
CASSDGLGALYEQYF
TGTGCCAGCAGTGATGGGCTAGGGGCTCTCTACGAGCAGTACTTC
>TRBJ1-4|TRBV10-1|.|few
CAPGGGVRARDNEKLFF
TGCGCCCCGGGGGGGGGCGTCCGTGCGCGTGATAATGAAAAACTGTTTTTT
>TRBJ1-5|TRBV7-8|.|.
CASSLGQNQPQHF
TGTGCCAGCAGCTTAGGACAGAATCAGCCCCAGCATTTT
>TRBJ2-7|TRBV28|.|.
CASSLGGRYEQYF
TGTGCCAGCAGTTTAGGTGGGAGGTACGAGCAGTACTTC
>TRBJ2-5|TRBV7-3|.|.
CARRAVDETQYF
TGTGCCAGAAGGGCGGTTGACGAGACCCAGTACTTC